The 19 T cell receptor beta chains reported below all come from one sample, sequenced in a study of OX40 agonist ivuxolimab in advanced cancers. Profiling relied on immunoSEQ multiplex PCR, and the TCRdb table lists in-frame clones only, not all of them. The sample includes 45,000 to 65,000 clones, more than 70% seen only once; the top ten take roughly 7%. Material: CD4+ or CD8+ T cells sorted from blood, obtained in a trial of the OX40 agonist ivuxolimab. Receptor source: an adult with an advanced solid tumor such as melanoma, head and neck, liver or kidney cancer.

The V gene is TRBV19, the J gene TRBJ2-2; TRBD2 might be the D (5 bases). CDR1 and CDR2 (germline): LNHDA, SQIVND (reference sequence). The V end was cut by 4 bases, the J end by 4 bases, with 13 bases between. CDR3 length: 15 residues. Here the CDR3 reads CASSSRSGLTGELFF. In DNA, the CDR3 is TGTGCCAGTAGTAGTCGCAGCGGACTCACCGGGGAGCTGTTTTTT.

This chain joins TRBV6-1 and TRBJ1-5; D is perhaps TRBD1 (6 bases). Between the trimmed V and J ends, which lost 10 bases and 3 bases, there was a span of 13 bases. The CDR3 has 13 residues. Germline values: CDR1 MNHNS, CDR2 SASEGT. CDR3 in DNA: TGTGCCATCCGGGACATTTCCAATCAGCCCCAGCATTTT. Translated, it gives CAIRDISNQPQHF.

For the CDR3, the DNA is TGCGCCAGCAGAAGTCGGACGAACACTGAAGCTTTCTTT. This codes for CASRSRTNTEAFF. The chain carries TRBV10-2 and TRBJ1-1; no firm D call. The CDR3 runs 13 residues. Deletions cut 6 bases from V and 1 base from J, with 9 bases between. From germline, CDR1 is WSHSY and CDR2 SAAADI.

Only a few counts were recorded for this clone. The V call is TRBV30, the J call TRBJ1-1, with TRBD1 identical over 8 bases. CDR1 and CDR2 from the germline V gene are GTSNPN and SVGIG (reference sequence). This CDR3 is built from 13 residues. With V trimmed by 5 bases and J by 0 bases, 2 bases remained unmatched. In DNA, the CDR3 is TGTGCCTGGCGGACAGGGATGAACACTGAAGCTTTCTTT. It codes for CAWRTGMNTEAFF.

In the case of this clone: Its ends do not fully match the called genes, so a read error is possible. Other DNA sequences within the sample encode an identical CDR3. The chain uses TRBV6-1 and TRBJ1-4, with D perhaps matching TRBD1 (6 bases). This CDR3 spans 14 amino acids. CDR1 is MNHNS and CDR2 is SASEGT in the germline V gene. CDR3 sequence reads: CAAKRTATNEKLFF. For the CDR3, the DNA is TGTGCCGCGAAGAGGACAGCAACTAATGAAAAATTGTTTTTT.

This chain uses TRBV6-8 with TRBJ2-3; tentative D call: TRBD2 (6 bases). The CDR3 is made up of 18 amino acids. Germline V gene data show CDR1 as MNHGY and CDR2 as SAAAGT. Trimming took 2 bases from V and 0 from J, leaving 18 bases between them. DNA for the CDR3: TGTGCCAGCAGTTACAGGTCTAGCGCGCTTCCTAGCACAGATACGCAGTATTTT. Translation: CASSYRSSALPSTDTQYF.

The chain employs TRBV7-9 and TRBJ2-3, with D unclear. V lost 5 bases to trimming and J lost 1 base, with 13 bases between them. Germline V gives CDR1 SEHNR, CDR2 FQNEAQ (reference sequence). This CDR3 comprises 15 residues. CDR3 DNA: TGTGCCAGCAGCCGCCCCAACGTAGGCACAGATACGCAGTATTTT. Translation gives CASSRPNVGTDTQYF.

The chain joins TRBV28 to TRBJ1-5; 8 nucleotides line up with TRBD1. The CDR3 totals 14 residues. Looked up from germline, CDR1 is MDHEN and CDR2 is SYDVKM. V shed 5 bases, J shed 7 bases, and the junction held 7 bases outside the gene matches. The CDR3 DNA reads TGTGCCAGCAGTATACAGGGGGTAAACCAGCCCCAGCATTTT. Its translation is CASSIQGVNQPQHF.

The gene calls are TRBV7-8 and TRBJ1-4; D is undetermined. From germline, CDR1 is SGHVS and CDR2 FQNEAQ. V was shortened by 1 base and J by 10 bases, with 10 bases between the two germline ends. The CDR3 loop spans 13 amino acids. The CDR3 is CASSLGRAGKLFF. For the CDR3, the DNA is TGTGCCAGCAGCTTAGGGCGGGCGGGAAAACTGTTTTTT.

The gene calls are TRBV5-1 and TRBJ2-5, with 8 bases identical to TRBD2. CDR1 is SGHRS, CDR2 YFSETQ, per germline. After removal of 1 base from V and 2 bases from J, the junction contained 1 base not matched to a gene. The CDR3 is 14 amino acids. The CDR3 spells CASSLPGGQETQYF. Here the CDR3 DNA reads TGCGCCAGCAGCTTGCCGGGAGGGCAAGAGACCCAGTACTTC. The variable domain in full, completed from reference TRBV5-1 and TRBJ2-5, reads KAGVTQTPRYLIKTRGQQVTLSCSPISGHRSVSWYQQTPGQGLQFLFEYFSETQRNKGNFPGRFSGRQFSNSRSEMNVSTLELGDSALYLCASSLPGGQETQYFGPGTRLLVL.

V is TRBV7-9 and J is TRBJ1-2, with 7 bases lining up with TRBD1. The J segment lost 8 bases and the V segment lost 1 base, leaving 4 bases of the junction unmatched. CDR1 and CDR2 from the germline V gene are SEHNR and FQNEAQ (reference sequence). This CDR3 is 13 amino acids long. CDR3 nucleotide sequence: TGTGCCAGCAGCTTAGAGGGGGCGCGCGGCTACACCTTC. Its protein product is CASSLEGARGYTF.

This clone is a singleton in its sample. This sequence joins TRBV30 and TRBJ2-7, with D possibly matching TRBD1 (5 bases). Trimming cost V 0 bases and J 7 bases, with 10 bases left between them. The CDR3 sequence is 12 residues long. CDR1 and CDR2 from the germline V gene are GTSNPN and SVGIG (reference sequence). The CDR3 protein is CAWSVRTKEQYF. DNA of the CDR3: TGTGCCTGGAGTGTCCGGACAAAGGAGCAGTACTTC.

The chain recombines TRBV20-1 with TRBJ2-3; the D gene could be TRBD1 or TRBD2 (5 bases each). The CDR3 has 11 amino acids. CDR1 DFQATT and CDR2 SNEGSKA come from the germline V gene (reference sequence). V lost 6 bases and J 6 bases, leaving 10 bases between the germline ends. CDR3 bases: TGCAGTGCGGGGGACGGGGATACGCAGTATTTT. It specifies CSAGDGDTQYF.

The chain employs TRBV21-1 and TRBJ2-1; the table's D call of TRBD2 was not tested on the DNA. TRBV21-1 is a recognized pseudogene. The CDR3 has 20 amino acids. The CDR3 DNA reads TGTGCCAGCAGCAAAGTGGGCGGGAGGGCGATCCATCGGTCCTACAATGAGCAGTTCTTC. Its translation is CASSKVGGRAIHRSYNEQFF.

V is TRBV5-1 and J is TRBJ2-1, with 7 bases that match TRBD2. From germline, CDR1 is SGHRS and CDR2 YFSETQ. The CDR3 is 17 residues long. V shed 0 bases and J 4 bases; nucleotides not matched to a gene: 10. The CDR3 is CASSLELASGFYNEQFF. CDR3 sequence (DNA): TGCGCCAGCAGCTTGGAGCTCGCTAGCGGTTTTTACAATGAGCAGTTCTTC.

The CDR3 region has the DNA TGTGCCAGTAGTATTGTCCGGGACAGTGGAAATGAAAAACTGTTTTTT. It specifies CASSIVRDSGNEKLFF. V gene TRBV19 combines with J gene TRBJ1-4; the match to TRBD1 covers 7 bases. Losses at the gene ends were 3 bases for V and 5 bases for J; bases not matched to a gene: 9. The CDR3 is 16 residues long. Germline V CDR1 and CDR2: LNHDA, SQIVND (reference sequence).

This chain joins TRBV2 and TRBJ2-2; TRBD1 aligns across 7 bases. V shed 7 bases and J 7 bases; nucleotides not matched to a gene: 9. Germline V gene data show CDR1 as SNHLY and CDR2 as FYNNEI. This CDR3 comprises 14 residues. This chain's CDR3 is CASTPAGGIGELFF. For the CDR3, the DNA is TGTGCCAGCACCCCGGCAGGGGGAATCGGGGAGCTGTTTTTT.

The genes are TRBV5-4 and TRBJ2-5, with TRBD2 identical over 13 bases. This CDR3 is built from 16 residues. V shed 4 bases, J shed 1 base, and the junction held 4 bases outside the gene matches. The germline gives CDR1 SGHNT, CDR2 YYREEE (reference sequence). The CDR3 DNA is TGTGCCAGCAGCCGCGGGACTAGCGGGACCCAAGAGACCCAGTACTTC. Protein: CASSRGTSGTQETQYF.

The V gene is TRBV5-6, the J gene TRBJ1-2; D is undetermined. The CDR3 consists of 12 residues. V lost 0 bases, J lost 8 bases, and 8 bases lay in between. Germline lookup yields CDR1 SGHDT and CDR2 YYEEEE. CDR3 sequence (DNA): TGTGCCAGCAGCTTGGATCAGGAGGGCTACACCTTC. Translating gives CASSLDQEGYTF.